The rows below give T cell receptor beta chains drawn from one sample of a study of T cell therapy after organ transplantation. Their specific antigens are unknown. Generated by immunoSEQ multiplex PCR, the TCRdb table keeps only in-frame clones and is missing some. The repertoire holds roughly 15,000 clones, 65% to 90% seen once, with about a third in the top ten. The material was CD8+ T cells from blood, obtained after autologous CMV-specific T cell therapy. These receptor sequences come from a human patient who had received a solid organ transplant and had CMV disease. Some T cells may be supplied by the graft donor. The CDR3 runs from the conserved cysteine through the conserved F or W. A D gene is named only where the DNA matches it firmly.

V	D	J	CDR3
TRBV7-8	NA	TRBJ2-3	CASSLMQADTDTQYF
TRBV5-5	TRBD1	TRBJ2-7	CASSLEPGQASYEQYF
TRBV27	TRBD1	TRBJ1-6	CASSIHRGNSPLHF
TRBV27	TRBD2	TRBJ2-1	CASSLSWTSGSYNEQFF
TRBV6-5	TRBD1	TRBJ2-4	CASSYSTGLFENIQYF
TRBV6-1	NA	TRBJ2-4	CASSEARRDIQYF
TRBV5-8	NA	TRBJ2-7	CASHLAPTLSGGEQYF
TRBV4-3	NA	TRBJ2-7	CASSQEIGSSYEQYF
TRBV4-3	NA	TRBJ2-7	CASSQDRRRKAPYEQYF
TRBV7-8	TRBD2	TRBJ2-1	CASSPLAGALLDEQFF
TRBV6-1	TRBD1	TRBJ2-7	CASSETGGSYEQYF
TRBV5-1	NA	TRBJ2-7	CASSLAASYEQYF
TRBV13	TRBD1	TRBJ1-2	CASSLRSSGQGARGYTF
TRBV6-4	TRBD1	TRBJ1-1	CASSSGQAGSEAFF
TRBV6-5	NA	TRBJ2-7	CASMSGSYEQYF
TRBV5-1	NA	TRBJ1-1	CASSPWGTVGEAFF
TRBV6-5	TRBD1	TRBJ2-2	CASSPGTVNTGELFF
TRBV7-9	NA	TRBJ1-4	CASTSSRVRGEKLFF
TRBV30	NA	TRBJ1-2	CASEGLTYGYTF
TRBV5-6	NA	TRBJ1-2	CASSAGQVYGYTF
TRBV20-1	NA	TRBJ1-2	CSASVGYGYTF
TRBV28	NA	TRBJ1-5	CASSLPPGRGIIGNQPQHF
TRBV2	TRBD2	TRBJ2-3	CASSDEAGGYTDTQYF
TRBV2	NA	TRBJ2-3	CASIASTDTQYF
TRBV5-6	NA	TRBJ2-7	CASSLVSGSLSSYEQYF
TRBV6-6	NA	TRBJ1-1	CASSYGRTVNEAFF
TRBV1	NA	TRBJ2-7	CTSHPDLGPLGEQYF
TRBV6-5	NA	TRBJ1-1	CASSLYAGAVGTEAFF
TRBV15	NA	TRBJ2-7	CATSRASTRSPTYEQYF
TRBV27	NA	TRBJ1-5	CASSTGTHSNQPQHF
TRBV6-6	TRBD2	TRBJ2-3	CASSRSGGALDTQYF
TRBV7-9	NA	TRBJ1-1	CASTGGLNTEAFF
TRBV4-1	NA	TRBJ2-4	CASSQDRNREGENIQYF
TRBV6-6	NA	TRBJ1-1	CASSQSQGNTEAFF
TRBV9	TRBD2	TRBJ2-1	CASSPGGLAGDRNEQFF
TRBV6-4	TRBD2	TRBJ2-3	CASSDSSSGSTDTQYF
TRBV27	TRBD1	TRBJ2-6	CASSIRTGTPSGANVLTF
TRBV19	NA	TRBJ1-5	CASSFGARGNQPQHF
TRBV29-1	NA	TRBJ1-5	CSVEAGRGDQPQHF
TRBV19	NA	TRBJ2-7	CASSIGTGSYEQYF
TRBV6-5	TRBD2	TRBJ2-1	CASSPLAGGHNEQFF
TRBV6-5	NA	TRBJ1-2	CASRVGGSDYGYTF
TRBV7-8	NA	TRBJ1-5	CASSSTRDGSNQPQHF
TRBV4-3	NA	TRBJ2-2	CASSQEWKGHTGELFF
TRBV4-2	NA	TRBJ1-1	CASSQTSRNTEAFF
TRBV12-5	TRBD1	TRBJ1-2	CASGLVDRGDGYTF
TRBV30	NA	TRBJ1-1	CAWSDRSDTEAFF
TRBV25-1	NA	TRBJ2-1	CASSAGEATNNEQFF
TRBV10-3	NA	TRBJ2-7	CAIRGFSGPTYEQYF
TRBV2	TRBD2	TRBJ2-5	CASLAGGQETQYF
TRBV7-9	TRBD2	TRBJ2-3	CASSSDVPPVAGATDTQYF
TRBV7-2	TRBD1	TRBJ1-3	CASSLATGGIDTIYF
TRBV14	TRBD1	TRBJ2-2	CASSRSRGLTGELFF